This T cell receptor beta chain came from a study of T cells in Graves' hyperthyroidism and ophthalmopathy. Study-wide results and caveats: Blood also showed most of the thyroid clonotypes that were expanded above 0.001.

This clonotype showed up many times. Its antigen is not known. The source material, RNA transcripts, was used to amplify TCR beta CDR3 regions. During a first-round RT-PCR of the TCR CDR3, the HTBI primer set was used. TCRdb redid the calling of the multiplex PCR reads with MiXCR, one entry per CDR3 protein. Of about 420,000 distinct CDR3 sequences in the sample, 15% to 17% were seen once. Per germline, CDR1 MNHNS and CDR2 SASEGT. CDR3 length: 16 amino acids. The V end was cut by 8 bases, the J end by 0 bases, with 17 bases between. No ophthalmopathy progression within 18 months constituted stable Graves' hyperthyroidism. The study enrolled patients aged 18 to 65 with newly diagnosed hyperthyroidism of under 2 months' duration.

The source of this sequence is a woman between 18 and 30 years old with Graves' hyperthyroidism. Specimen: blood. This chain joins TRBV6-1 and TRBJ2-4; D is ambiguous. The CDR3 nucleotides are TGTGCCAGCGGAAACCGGGCCGGCCTAGCCAAAAACATTCAGTACTTC. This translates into CASGNRAGLAKNIQYF.